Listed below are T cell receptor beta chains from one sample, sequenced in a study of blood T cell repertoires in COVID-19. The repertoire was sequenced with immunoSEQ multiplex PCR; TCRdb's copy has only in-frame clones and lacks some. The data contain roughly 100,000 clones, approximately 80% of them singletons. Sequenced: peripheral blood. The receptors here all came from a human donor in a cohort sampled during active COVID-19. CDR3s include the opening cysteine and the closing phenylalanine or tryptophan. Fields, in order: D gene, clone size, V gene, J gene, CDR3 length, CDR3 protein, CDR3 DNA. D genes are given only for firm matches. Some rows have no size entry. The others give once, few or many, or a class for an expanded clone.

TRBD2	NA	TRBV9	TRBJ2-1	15	CASSVAGGSYNEQFF	TGTGCCAGCAGCGTAGCGGGGGGGTCTTACAATGAGCAGTTCTTC
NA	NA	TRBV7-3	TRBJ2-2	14	CASSLGGGSGELFF	TGTGCCAGCAGCTTGGGTGGGGGCTCCGGGGAGCTGTTTTTT
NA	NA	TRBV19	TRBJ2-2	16	CASSIQTTGRTGELFF	TGTGCCAGTAGTATACAAACGACAGGGAGGACCGGGGAGCTGTTTTTT
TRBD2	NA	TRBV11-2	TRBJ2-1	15	CASSLISGGALEQFF	TGTGCCAGCAGCTTGATCAGCGGGGGGGCTCTTGAGCAGTTCTTC
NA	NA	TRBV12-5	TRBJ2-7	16	CASGPSRSGSSYEQYF	TGTGCTAGTGGGCCGAGTAGGTCAGGGTCATCCTACGAGCAGTACTTC
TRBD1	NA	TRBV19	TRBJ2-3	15	CASRSTGVRTDTQYF	TGTGCCAGTAGGTCGACAGGGGTTCGCACAGATACGCAGTATTTT
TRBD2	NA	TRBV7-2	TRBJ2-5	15	CASSSFPGLGETQYF	TGTGCCAGCAGCTCCTTCCCGGGACTAGGGGAGACCCAGTACTTC
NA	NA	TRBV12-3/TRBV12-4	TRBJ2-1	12	CASSVMGGEQFF	TGTGCCAGCAGTGTTATGGGCGGGGAGCAGTTCTTC
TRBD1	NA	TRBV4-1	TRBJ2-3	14	CASSYRDRADTQYF	TGCGCCAGCAGCTACCGGGACAGGGCAGATACGCAGTATTTT
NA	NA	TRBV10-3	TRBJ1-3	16	CAISVEAAINGNTIYF	TGTGCCATCAGTGTGGAGGCCGCAATAAATGGAAACACCATATATTTT
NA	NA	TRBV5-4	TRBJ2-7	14	CASSSRQGGHEQYF	TGTGCCAGCAGCTCCAGACAGGGAGGCCACGAGCAGTACTTC
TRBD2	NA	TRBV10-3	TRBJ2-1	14	CAIRPTSQDNEQFF	TGTGCCATCAGGCCGACTAGCCAAGACAATGAGCAGTTCTTC
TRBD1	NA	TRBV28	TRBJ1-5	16	CASSFPSTGVNQPQHF	TGTGCCAGCAGTTTCCCCTCAACAGGGGTCAATCAGCCCCAGCATTTT
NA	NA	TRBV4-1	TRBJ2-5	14	CASSPSAPRETQYF	TGCGCCAGCAGCCCCAGTGCCCCCCGAGAGACCCAGTACTTC
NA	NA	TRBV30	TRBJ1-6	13	CAWSMSRNSPLHF	TGTGCCTGGAGTATGAGTCGAAATTCACCCCTCCACTTT
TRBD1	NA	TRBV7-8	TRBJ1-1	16	CASSPGTGPIQGEAFF	TGTGCCAGCAGCCCCGGGACAGGTCCTATCCAGGGTGAAGCTTTCTTT
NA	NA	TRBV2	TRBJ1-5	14	CASSDDQGGQPQHF	TGTGCCAGCAGTGATGATCAGGGTGGTCAGCCCCAGCATTTT
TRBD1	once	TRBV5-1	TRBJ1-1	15	CASSLDGTGNTEAFF	TGCGCCAGCAGCTTGGATGGGACAGGGAACACTGAAGCTTTCTTT
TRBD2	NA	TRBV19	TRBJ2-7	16	CASSIGLAGRAYEQYF	TGTGCCAGTAGTATAGGTTTAGCAGGGAGGGCCTACGAGCAGTACTTC
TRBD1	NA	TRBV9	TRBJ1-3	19	CASSVGIGKGALSGNTIYF	TGTGCCAGCAGCGTAGGTATAGGGAAGGGGGCCCTCTCTGGAAACACCATATATTTT
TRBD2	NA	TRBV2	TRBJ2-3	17	CASSVPGGGPYTDTQYF	TGTGCCAGCAGTGTCCCCGGCGGGGGACCGTACACAGATACGCAGTATTTT
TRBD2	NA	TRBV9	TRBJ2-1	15	CASSVDGGAWDEQFF	TGTGCCAGCAGCGTAGACGGGGGGGCCTGGGATGAGCAGTTCTTC
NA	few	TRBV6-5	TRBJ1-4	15	CASSYSGNTNEKLFF	TGTGCCAGCAGTTACTCCGGGAACACTAATGAAAAACTGTTTTTT
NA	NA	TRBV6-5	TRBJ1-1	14	CASYYQGPNTEAFF	TGTGCCAGCTACTACCAGGGTCCCAACACTGAAGCTTTCTTT
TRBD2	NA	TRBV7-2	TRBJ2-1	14	CASSLATSGGAWFF	TGTGCCAGCAGCTTAGCAACGAGCGGGGGGGCTTGGTTCTTC
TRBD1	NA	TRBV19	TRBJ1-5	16	CASRPRETGVDQPQHF	TGTGCCAGTAGACCCCGTGAGACAGGGGTAGATCAGCCCCAGCATTTT